The rows below give T cell receptor beta chains drawn from one sample of a study of human thymus T cells. Libraries were prepared by immunoSEQ multiplex PCR; TCRdb keeps only in-frame clonotypes and omits some of them. Of about 78,000 clones detected, around 96% appear once; the ten largest clones hold roughly 0.028%. Sequencing was performed on thymus tissue. The receptor set was obtained from a boy younger than two with a congenital heart defect but otherwise immunologically healthy. Both conserved end residues are part of each CDR3. The order of the fields is J gene, D gene, V gene, CDR3 protein. D genes are given only for firm matches.

J: TRBJ2-1; D: TRBD1; V: TRBV7-3; CDR3: CASSSGTELYNEQFF
J: TRBJ2-7; D: NA; V: TRBV7-8; CDR3: CASSFARLAFGGPIYEQYF
J: TRBJ2-7; D: TRBD1; V: TRBV28; CDR3: CASSSGTGVEQYF
J: TRBJ2-1; D: TRBD1; V: TRBV7-3; CDR3: CASSLTQLRQGARDEQFF
J: TRBJ1-5; D: NA; V: TRBV5-6; CDR3: CASSLEGSDQPQHF
J: TRBJ2-7; D: NA; V: TRBV10-3; CDR3: CAISEGQHYEQYF
J: TRBJ2-1; D: NA; V: TRBV27; CDR3: CASSPEVFYNEQFF
J: TRBJ2-7; D: NA; V: TRBV6-1; CDR3: CASSDGPYEQYF
J: TRBJ1-2; D: NA; V: TRBV4-1; CDR3: CASSQDVGRGEDGYTF
J: TRBJ2-3; D: NA; V: TRBV4-1; CDR3: CASSQIYRAGRTDTQYF
J: TRBJ2-1; D: NA; V: TRBV7-8; CDR3: CASSLVLSQCEQFF
J: TRBJ1-5; D: NA; V: TRBV2; CDR3: CASRMKRNQPQHF
J: TRBJ2-7; D: TRBD1; V: TRBV28; CDR3: CASRPPPGTDTHEQYF
J: TRBJ1-3; D: NA; V: TRBV28; CDR3: CASSIGTLGNTIYF
J: TRBJ2-7; D: TRBD1; V: TRBV10-3; CDR3: CAIRTGQGAYEQYF
J: TRBJ1-1; D: TRBD1; V: TRBV5-1; CDR3: CASSSPGQRSMNTEAFF
J: TRBJ2-3; D: TRBD2; V: TRBV4-3; CDR3: CASSPRIGLAGGPSTDTQYF
J: TRBJ1-1; D: NA; V: TRBV6-1; CDR3: CAIRAVKYTEAFF
J: TRBJ2-5; D: NA; V: TRBV28; CDR3: CATHRDPRMETQYF
J: TRBJ2-2; D: TRBD1; V: TRBV28; CDR3: CASSLFRQGANTGELFF
J: TRBJ2-7; D: NA; V: TRBV19; CDR3: CASSMVGRGGYEQYF
J: TRBJ2-1; D: NA; V: TRBV7-2; CDR3: CASSLLTHNEQFF
J: TRBJ1-1; D: NA; V: TRBV5-8; CDR3: CASIPLMPGTTDTEAFF
J: TRBJ2-6; D: NA; V: TRBV14; CDR3: CASSQGGLMGSGANVLTF
J: TRBJ1-5; D: TRBD1; V: TRBV28; CDR3: CASKTGGAGQPQHF
J: TRBJ2-3; D: NA; V: TRBV7-2; CDR3: CASSLGPIPGAQATQYF
J: TRBJ2-7; D: NA; V: TRBV7-9; CDR3: CASSLVAGKGNYEQYF
J: TRBJ2-4; D: TRBD2; V: TRBV6-1; CDR3: CASSEAASGGASKNIQYF
J: TRBJ2-3; D: NA; V: TRBV29-1; CDR3: CSAESGATSTDTQYF
J: TRBJ2-1; D: NA; V: TRBV18; CDR3: CASSPETVAAVSNEQFF
J: TRBJ1-6; D: NA; V: TRBV4-1; CDR3: CASSHPAPIASPLHF
J: TRBJ2-3; D: NA; V: TRBV29-1; CDR3: CSVQGGLGDTQYF
J: TRBJ1-1; D: TRBD1; V: TRBV19; CDR3: CASRTYQGGENTEAFF
J: TRBJ2-1; D: NA; V: TRBV19; CDR3: CASSITAKANEQFF
J: TRBJ1-2; D: NA; V: TRBV6-1; CDR3: CASSERFSSNYGYTF
J: TRBJ1-5; D: NA; V: TRBV7-2; CDR3: CASSFLEGPPQHF
J: TRBJ2-1; D: NA; V: TRBV29-1; CDR3: CSPAGPLGQFF
J: TRBJ2-3; D: NA; V: TRBV29-1; CDR3: CSVVFVPKADSTDTQYF
J: TRBJ2-1; D: NA; V: TRBV27; CDR3: CASRIYGNNEQFF
J: TRBJ1-2; D: NA; V: TRBV4-2; CDR3: CASSQPFGGDYGYTF
J: TRBJ2-5; D: TRBD1; V: TRBV5-1; CDR3: CASSLLTGAQETQYF
J: TRBJ2-1; D: NA; V: TRBV19; CDR3: CASSAGGRDEQFF
J: TRBJ2-7; D: NA; V: TRBV6-6; CDR3: CASRPRLEQKCEQYF
J: TRBJ2-4; D: NA; V: TRBV9; CDR3: CASSVGGGIGKNIQYF
J: TRBJ2-5; D: TRBD1; V: TRBV4-1; CDR3: CASSHLGTGRETQYF
J: TRBJ2-1; D: TRBD2; V: TRBV4-1; CDR3: CASSWPQLSGRFQYNEQFF
J: TRBJ1-5; D: NA; V: TRBV10-3; CDR3: CAISEFRKGNQPQHF
J: TRBJ2-7; D: NA; V: TRBV11-3; CDR3: CASSYRLESYEQYF
J: TRBJ2-1; D: NA; V: TRBV28; CDR3: CASSFYRSRLNEQFF
J: TRBJ1-2; D: TRBD1; V: TRBV11-2; CDR3: CASSLEGQGITSYGYTF
J: TRBJ1-2; D: TRBD1; V: TRBV6-1; CDR3: CASSSGQGLFYGYTF